The clone carrying this TCR beta chain was observed a handful of times. These data come from a study of blood T cells in healthy people across ages. Germline CDR1 reads SQVTM; CDR2 reads ANQGSEA. Trimming took off 3 bases at V and 5 bases at J, with 16 bases between the two ends. The CDR3 has 14 residues. A second PCR of about 7 to 11 cycles used a sample-barcoded 5' primer and a J-beta primer mix. Each TCR beta cDNA got a 12-nucleotide random molecular identifier. Each CDR3 protein is one row after TCRdb ran MiXCR on the 5' RACE reads. The data contain about 830,000 distinct CDR3 sequences, roughly 60% of them singletons. Individuals who donated were healthy Caucasians from Russia aged about 6 to 90. Collection of ten milliliters of peripheral blood was performed for each donor. A minimum of 6 micrograms of total RNA was extracted per sample.

The sample taken for sequencing was blood. This chain uses TRBV29-1 with TRBJ2-5; possible D gene TRBD1, 6 bases. The sequence was obtained from a man aged 30-40 years in good health. In DNA form, the CDR3 reads TGCAGCGTTGAGGCCCTACAGGGATGGGAGACCCAGTACTTC. Encoded protein: CSVEALQGWETQYF.